This record concerns one T cell receptor beta chain sequence. Its antigen is as yet unknown. Every bit of the isolated RNA underwent reverse transcription, so sequencing read expressed TCRB transcripts. Some clones are missing from TCRdb's copy, which holds only in-frame ones; the method was immunoSEQ multiplex PCR. Altogether 630,000 or so clones are present, around 15% being singletons, with the ten largest covering nearly 0.04%. Central memory, naive, regulatory and stem cell-like memory CD4+ cells were sorted by CD45RO/CCR7/CD25/CD127/CD95/CD27. The sample is drawn from a study of beta chain features in type 1 diabetes. Overall study results and limits: For Type 1 diabetes patients, all four CD4+ subsets carried TCRB CDR3s that were moderately but significantly shorter. A potential influence of HLA type upon TCRB rearrangement remained unresolved herein.

This CDR3 is 13 amino acids long. The germline CDR1 and CDR2 sequences are MNHEY and SMNVEV (reference sequence). V was pared by 5 bases and J by 4 bases, with 11 bases between. The V and J genes are TRBV27 and TRBJ1-2; TRBD1 is a possible D gene (6 bases). The TCR originated in a young man with type 1 diabetes. The sequenced sample consisted of naive CD4+ T cells from blood. CDR3 sequence reads: CASSVQGSYGYTF. In DNA form, the CDR3 reads TGTGCCAGCAGTGTACAGGGATCCTATGGCTACACCTTC.